This is a list of T cell receptor beta chains from one sample in a study of T cell repertoires in cytomegalovirus infection. TCRdb recomputed calls from the reads with MiXCR, one row per CDR3 protein. This sample has some 700,000 distinct CDR3 sequences, with roughly a third found just once. Their cognate antigens are unknown. The specimen was cultured PBMCs, collected from culture after CMV antigen stimulation. These receptors originate from a human donor in good health (CMV status not recorded). Some clones in this sample may be carry-over from other donors' samples. The CDR3 runs from the conserved cysteine through the conserved F or W. Fields, in order: V gene, J gene, clone size, D gene, CDR3 protein, CDR3 DNA. D genes are given only for firm matches. Not every row has a clone size; where given, it reads once, few, many or a size class.

TRBV7-2	TRBJ2-5	few	TRBD2	CASSFASGAQETQYF	TGTGCCAGCAGCTTTGCGAGCGGGGCGCAAGAGACCCAGTACTTC
TRBV7-4	TRBJ2-3	.	.	CASSQFTDTQYF	TGTGCCAGCTCACAGTTCACAGATACGCAGTATTTT
TRBV5-4	TRBJ2-2	.	.	CAGSGATGELFF	TGTGCCGGATCAGGGGCGACCGGGGAGCTGTTTTTT
TRBV7-2	TRBJ1-1	many	.	CASSLTPLNTEAFF	TGTGCCAGCAGCTTGACTCCTCTGAACACTGAAGCTTTCTTT
TRBV5-4	TRBJ2-7	.	.	CASSLGGQGPVLEQYF	TGTGCCAGCAGCTTGGGGGGCCAGGGGCCGGTTCTCGAGCAGTACTTC
TRBV20-1	TRBJ2-3	.	TRBD2	CSASLPIAGRTDTQYF	TGCAGTGCTAGCCTACCCATAGCGGGCCGCACAGATACGCAGTATTTT
TRBV14	TRBJ2-3	.	.	CASSQERGEGSTDTQYF	TGTGCCAGCAGCCAAGAGCGCGGAGAGGGGAGCACAGATACGCAGTATTTT
TRBV7-9	TRBJ2-5	few	TRBD2	CASSLLTSLEETQYF	TGTGCCAGCAGCCTTTTGACTAGCCTGGAAGAGACCCAGTACTTC
TRBV27	TRBJ2-7	.	.	CASSLSASGVEEQYF	TGTGCCAGCAGTTTATCGGCCAGTGGGGTCGAAGAGCAGTACTTC
TRBV7-2	TRBJ2-7	.	TRBD2	CASSFSGVSSYEQYF	TGTGCCAGCAGCTTTAGCGGGGTAAGCTCCTACGAGCAGTACTTC
TRBV2	TRBJ1-2	few	.	CASAEGGGYTF	TGTGCCAGCGCAGAGGGAGGAGGCTACACCTTC
TRBV15	TRBJ1-2	few	.	CATSRDLTPNPYGYTF	TGTGCCACCAGCAGAGATCTAACACCTAACCCCTATGGCTACACCTTC
TRBV12-3/TRBV12-4	TRBJ1-4	many	.	CASSYRAGANEKLFF	TGTGCCAGCAGTTATCGCGCGGGAGCAAATGAAAAACTGTTTTTT
TRBV2	TRBJ1-3	.	.	CASIGRNTIYF	TGTGCCAGCATAGGCCGAAACACCATATATTTT
TRBV6-1	TRBJ2-5	few	.	CASIGGDTVKTQYF	TGTGCCAGTATAGGGGGGGATACAGTGAAGACCCAGTACTTC
TRBV29-1	TRBJ2-5	.	TRBD1	CSVEDGQGTETQYF	TGCAGCGTTGAAGATGGACAGGGTACAGAGACCCAGTACTTC
TRBV5-4	TRBJ2-1	.	TRBD2	CASSFPAGALNEQFF	TGTGCCAGCAGCTTCCCAGCGGGGGCTCTCAATGAGCAGTTCTTC
TRBV4-2	TRBJ2-5	.	TRBD1	CASSQNPDRGQTQYF	TGTGCCAGCAGCCAAAACCCGGACAGGGGACAGACCCAGTACTTC
TRBV6-2/TRBV6-3	TRBJ2-5	.	.	CASSYLWETPRETQYF	TGTGCCAGCAGTTACTTGTGGGAGACCCCTCGGGAGACCCAGTACTTC
TRBV7-6	TRBJ1-1	.	.	CASSSRGGTRGTEAFF	TGTGCCAGCAGCTCCCGGGGAGGGACCCGGGGGACTGAAGCTTTCTTT
TRBV28	TRBJ2-2	.	.	CASSLTGHPNTGELFF	TGTGCCAGCAGTTTGACGGGACACCCGAACACCGGGGAGCTGTTTTTT
TRBV2	TRBJ2-3	few	TRBD2	CASTRTSGHTDTQYF	TGTGCCAGCACGCGGACTAGCGGCCACACAGATACGCAGTATTTT
TRBV7-8	TRBJ1-1	many	.	CASSLGRHLNTEAFF	TGTGCCAGCAGCTTGGGCAGACACCTAAACACTGAAGCTTTCTTT
TRBV7-2	TRBJ2-7	few	.	CASSLRAGPQRGGDF	TGTGCCAGCAGCTTAAGGGCGGGACCACAGCGCGGCGGCGACTTC
TRBV20-1	TRBJ2-3	.	.	CSALDSSSTDTQYF	TGCAGTGCCCTTGACAGTTCTAGCACAGATACGCAGTATTTT
TRBV6-1	TRBJ1-2	.	TRBD1	CASKTGGGTGYTF	TGTGCCAGCAAGACAGGGGGTGGAACTGGCTACACCTTC
TRBV12-3/TRBV12-4	TRBJ2-7	few	.	CASTRGRSYEQYF	TGTGCCAGCACTCGTGGTCGCTCCTACGAGCAGTACTTC
TRBV7-9	TRBJ2-3	.	TRBD2	CASKTSASTDTQYF	TGTGCCAGCAAGACTAGCGCGAGCACAGATACGCAGTATTTT
TRBV7-2	TRBJ2-7	many	TRBD2	CASSLVGTSGGKQYF	TGTGCCAGCAGCTTAGTTGGGACTAGCGGGGGAAAGCAGTACTTC
TRBV7-2	TRBJ2-5	few	.	CASSPGGLVETQYF	TGTGCCAGCAGCCCCGGGGGACTGGTCGAGACCCAGTACTTC
TRBV2	TRBJ2-2	.	.	CASRVEVGELFF	TGTGCCAGCCGAGTGGAGGTCGGGGAGCTGTTTTTT
TRBV28	TRBJ1-2	.	TRBD1	CASSLVGQGFGYTF	TGTGCCAGCAGTTTAGTGGGACAGGGGTTCGGCTACACCTTC